Listed below are T cell receptor beta chains from one sample, sequenced in a study of Graves' ophthalmopathy and Graves' hyperthyroidism. A single record per CDR3 protein comes from TCRdb applying MiXCR to the multiplex PCR reads. The table records roughly 400,000 distinct CDR3 sequences, less than 20% of them present only once. Sequencing was performed on peripheral blood. These receptors were obtained from a woman between 18 and 29 years old with stable Graves' hyperthyroidism. Both conserved end residues are part of each CDR3. A D gene is named only where the DNA matches it firmly. A clone size is listed for some rows: how often the clone was seen (once, few, many), or a class if it is expanded.

cdr3_aa: CASSLSLTGTLNTEAFF; cdr3_nt: TGTGCCAGCAGTTTATCACTAACAGGGACACTAAACACTGAAGCTTTCTTT; j_call: TRBJ1-1; d_call: .; clone_size: many; v_call: TRBV12-3/TRBV12-4
cdr3_aa: CASSSSPPSSYNSPLHF; cdr3_nt: TGTGCCAGCAGTTCAAGCCCACCGAGCTCCTATAATTCACCCCTCCACTTT; j_call: TRBJ1-6; d_call: .; clone_size: many; v_call: TRBV27
cdr3_aa: CASSPDRGKGRAFF; cdr3_nt: TGTGCCAGCAGCCCGGATAGGGGTAAGGGAAGAGCTTTCTTT; j_call: TRBJ1-1; d_call: .; clone_size: many; v_call: TRBV7-8
cdr3_aa: CASSLSGGHTGELFF; cdr3_nt: TGTGCCAGCAGTTTAAGCGGGGGGCACACCGGGGAGCTGTTTTTT; j_call: TRBJ2-2; d_call: TRBD2; clone_size: many; v_call: TRBV12-3/TRBV12-4
cdr3_aa: CASSESGSRGGWGNTEAFF; cdr3_nt: TGTGCCAGCAGTGAATCAGGGTCTCGAGGGGGCTGGGGGAACACTGAAGCTTTCTTT; j_call: TRBJ1-1; d_call: TRBD1; clone_size: many; v_call: TRBV25-1
cdr3_aa: CASSQDLAGGKTQYF; cdr3_nt: TGTGCCAGCAGCCAAGATCTAGCGGGGGGGAAGACCCAGTACTTC; j_call: TRBJ2-5; d_call: TRBD2; clone_size: few; v_call: TRBV4-2
cdr3_aa: CATSGTGRPQHF; cdr3_nt: TGTGCCACCAGCGGGACAGGTCGGCCCCAGCATTTT; j_call: TRBJ1-5; d_call: TRBD1; clone_size: many; v_call: TRBV15
cdr3_aa: CASSSANTGELCF; cdr3_nt: TGTGCCAGCAGTTCAGCGAACACCGGGGAGCTGTGTTTT; j_call: TRBJ2-2; d_call: .; clone_size: .; v_call: TRBV27
cdr3_aa: CSAPRRLNQETQYF; cdr3_nt: TGCAGTGCTCCTAGGCGGCTCAACCAAGAGACCCAGTACTTC; j_call: TRBJ2-5; d_call: .; clone_size: many; v_call: TRBV20-1
cdr3_aa: CASATGTEVTGELFF; cdr3_nt: TGTGCCAGCGCGACCGGGACAGAGGTCACCGGGGAGCTGTTTTTT; j_call: TRBJ2-2; d_call: TRBD1; clone_size: many; v_call: TRBV6-2/TRBV6-3
cdr3_aa: CASSEIHRNDYEQYF; cdr3_nt: TGTGCCAGCAGTGAGATACACCGAAATGACTACGAGCAGTACTTC; j_call: TRBJ2-7; d_call: .; clone_size: many; v_call: TRBV2
cdr3_aa: CASSATSGGPSGETQYF; cdr3_nt: TGTGCCAGCAGTGCGACTAGCGGGGGGCCCTCGGGAGAGACCCAGTACTTC; j_call: TRBJ2-5; d_call: TRBD2; clone_size: many; v_call: TRBV6-1
cdr3_aa: CASTPAPSGNTIYF; cdr3_nt: TGTGCCAGCACCCCGGCGCCCTCTGGAAACACCATATATTTT; j_call: TRBJ1-3; d_call: .; clone_size: .; v_call: TRBV11-2
cdr3_aa: CSATRGSYEQYF; cdr3_nt: TGCAGTGCTACCAGGGGCTCCTACGAGCAGTACTTC; j_call: TRBJ2-7; d_call: .; clone_size: many; v_call: TRBV20-1
cdr3_aa: CASSDSYNQPQHF; cdr3_nt: TGTGCCAGCAGTGACAGTTACAATCAGCCCCAGCATTTT; j_call: TRBJ1-5; d_call: .; clone_size: many; v_call: TRBV25-1
cdr3_aa: CASSAWTGSSYEQYF; cdr3_nt: TGTGCCAGCAGCGCTTGGACAGGGAGCTCCTACGAGCAGTACTTC; j_call: TRBJ2-7; d_call: TRBD1; clone_size: many; v_call: TRBV7-9
cdr3_aa: CATSDPHRGRGETQYF; cdr3_nt: TGTGCCACCAGTGATCCTCACAGGGGACGGGGAGAGACCCAGTACTTC; j_call: TRBJ2-5; d_call: TRBD1; clone_size: few; v_call: TRBV24-1
cdr3_aa: CAGSRDQGSNQPQHF; cdr3_nt: TGTGCCGGCAGTAGAGACCAGGGTAGCAATCAGCCCCAGCATTTT; j_call: TRBJ1-5; d_call: .; clone_size: few; v_call: TRBV28
cdr3_aa: CASIAGTGNYGYTF; cdr3_nt: TGTGCCAGCATCGCGGGGACAGGGAACTATGGCTACACCTTC; j_call: TRBJ1-2; d_call: TRBD1; clone_size: many; v_call: TRBV7-9
cdr3_aa: CASSLGTGANYGYTF; cdr3_nt: TGTGCCAGCAGCTTAGGCACAGGAGCTAACTATGGCTACACCTTC; j_call: TRBJ1-2; d_call: .; clone_size: many; v_call: TRBV7-9
cdr3_aa: CASSLNPGPTREQYF; cdr3_nt: TGTGCCAGCAGCTTAAATCCAGGGCCGACTAGGGAGCAGTACTTC; j_call: TRBJ2-7; d_call: .; clone_size: few; v_call: TRBV7-2
cdr3_aa: CASSRPGTGANTEAFF; cdr3_nt: TGTGCCAGCAGCCGTCCCGGGACAGGGGCGAACACTGAAGCTTTCTTT; j_call: TRBJ1-1; d_call: TRBD1; clone_size: few; v_call: TRBV4-2
cdr3_aa: CASSPEAEAYGYTF; cdr3_nt: TGTGCCAGCAGCCCCGAGGCCGAGGCCTATGGCTACACCTTC; j_call: TRBJ1-2; d_call: .; clone_size: .; v_call: TRBV4-2
cdr3_aa: CASSYSTGTVGGYTF; cdr3_nt: TGTGCCAGCAGTTACTCGACAGGGACAGTTGGTGGCTACACCTTC; j_call: TRBJ1-2; d_call: TRBD1; clone_size: .; v_call: TRBV6-5
cdr3_aa: CASSPHGDSPLHF; cdr3_nt: TGTGCCAGCTCACCCCATGGGGATTCACCCCTCCACTTT; j_call: TRBJ1-6; d_call: .; clone_size: .; v_call: TRBV18
cdr3_aa: CASSAITKTGGSEQYF; cdr3_nt: TGTGCCAGCAGCGCGATTACGAAGACAGGCGGGTCCGAGCAGTACTTC; j_call: TRBJ2-7; d_call: .; clone_size: .; v_call: TRBV11-2
cdr3_aa: CASSRGDSYYEQYF; cdr3_nt: TGCGCCAGCAGCCGAGGGGACAGCTACTACGAGCAGTACTTC; j_call: TRBJ2-7; d_call: TRBD1; clone_size: many; v_call: TRBV5-1
cdr3_aa: CATSEPGQGGETQYF; cdr3_nt: TGTGCCACCAGTGAACCGGGACAGGGAGGAGAGACCCAGTACTTC; j_call: TRBJ2-5; d_call: TRBD1; clone_size: many; v_call: TRBV24-1
cdr3_aa: CASSEGTVELLRGRITGELFF; cdr3_nt: TGTGCCAGCAGTGAAGGGACAGTCGAGCTGCTCAGGGGGCGCATCACCGGGGAGCTGTTTTTT; j_call: TRBJ2-2; d_call: TRBD1; clone_size: many; v_call: TRBV2
cdr3_aa: CASSDIAGANTGELFF; cdr3_nt: TGTGCCAGCAGTGACATCGCGGGGGCGAACACCGGGGAGCTGTTTTTT; j_call: TRBJ2-2; d_call: TRBD2; clone_size: few; v_call: TRBV6-4
cdr3_aa: CSAHMARSGNYGYTF; cdr3_nt: TGCAGTGCCCACATGGCCAGGTCGGGGAACTATGGCTACACCTTC; j_call: TRBJ1-2; d_call: .; clone_size: many; v_call: TRBV20-1
cdr3_aa: CASSSGTGAYYEQYF; cdr3_nt: TGTGCCAGCAGTTCCGGGACAGGCGCTTACTACGAGCAGTACTTC; j_call: TRBJ2-7; d_call: TRBD1; clone_size: .; v_call: TRBV7-9
cdr3_aa: CASSLDTMNTETFF; cdr3_nt: TGTGCCAGCAGCTTAGATACGATGAACACTGAAACTTTCTTT; j_call: TRBJ1-1; d_call: .; clone_size: .; v_call: TRBV11-3
cdr3_aa: CASSDRGFAEQYF; cdr3_nt: TGTGCCAGCTCGGACAGGGGGTTTGCCGAGCAGTACTTC; j_call: TRBJ2-7; d_call: TRBD1; clone_size: many; v_call: TRBV18
cdr3_aa: CASSYQGGTIGELFF; cdr3_nt: TGTGCCAGCAGCTACCAGGGGGGTACGATCGGGGAGCTGTTTTTT; j_call: TRBJ2-2; d_call: .; clone_size: many; v_call: TRBV6-5
cdr3_aa: CASSARHNSPLHF; cdr3_nt: TGTGCCAGCAGTGCCAGGCATAATTCACCCCTCCACTTT; j_call: TRBJ1-6; d_call: .; clone_size: many; v_call: TRBV2
cdr3_aa: CASTRGETQYF; cdr3_nt: TGTGCCAGCACTCGGGGGGAGACCCAGTACTTC; j_call: TRBJ2-5; d_call: .; clone_size: many; v_call: TRBV2
cdr3_aa: CASSQVSGTNGYTF; cdr3_nt: TGCGCCAGCAGCCAAGTGTCCGGGACTAATGGCTACACCTTC; j_call: TRBJ1-2; d_call: .; clone_size: few; v_call: TRBV4-1
cdr3_aa: CASSIASVGTAETQYF; cdr3_nt: TGTGCCAGTAGTATCGCTTCCGTTGGGACAGCGGAGACCCAGTACTTC; j_call: TRBJ2-5; d_call: TRBD1; clone_size: many; v_call: TRBV19
cdr3_aa: CASRQGHAYGYTF; cdr3_nt: TGTGCCAGCCGACAGGGTCATGCCTATGGCTACACCTTC; j_call: TRBJ1-2; d_call: TRBD1; clone_size: .; v_call: TRBV6-1
cdr3_aa: CAEIPSEGRYSNQPQHF; cdr3_nt: TGTGCCGAAATTCCGTCGGAGGGGCGCTATAGCAATCAGCCCCAGCATTTT; j_call: TRBJ1-5; d_call: .; clone_size: .; v_call: TRBV7-3
cdr3_aa: CASSYGQGKAFF; cdr3_nt: TGTGCCAGCAGCTATGGACAGGGAAAAGCTTTCTTT; j_call: TRBJ1-1; d_call: TRBD1; clone_size: many; v_call: TRBV12-3/TRBV12-4
cdr3_aa: CASGLERSTEAFF; cdr3_nt: TGTGCTAGTGGTTTGGAACGAAGCACTGAAGCTTTCTTT; j_call: TRBJ1-1; d_call: .; clone_size: .; v_call: TRBV12-5
cdr3_aa: CASNYGPLRAGELFF; cdr3_nt: TGTGCCAGCAATTACGGGCCTCTGAGGGCCGGGGAGCTGTTTTTT; j_call: TRBJ2-2; d_call: .; clone_size: .; v_call: TRBV6-2/TRBV6-3
cdr3_aa: CATSRVGNTGELFF; cdr3_nt: TGTGCCACCAGCAGGGTGGGGAACACCGGGGAGCTGTTTTTT; j_call: TRBJ2-2; d_call: .; clone_size: many; v_call: TRBV15
cdr3_aa: CASRYGGLADQPQHF; cdr3_nt: TGTGCCAGCAGGTATGGGGGTCTAGCGGATCAGCCCCAGCATTTT; j_call: TRBJ1-5; d_call: .; clone_size: many; v_call: TRBV2
cdr3_aa: CASSPRTIGSYDQYF; cdr3_nt: TGTGCCAGCAGCCCACGGACTATCGGTTCCTACGATCAGTACTTC; j_call: TRBJ2-7; d_call: .; clone_size: .; v_call: TRBV5-8
cdr3_aa: CASSLERASYEQYF; cdr3_nt: TGCGCCAGCAGCCTGGAACGAGCTTCCTACGAGCAGTACTTC; j_call: TRBJ2-7; d_call: .; clone_size: many; v_call: TRBV4-1